This T cell receptor beta chain was obtained from a study of memory CD4+ T cells and cytomegalovirus serostatus. Study summary: This sample comes from healthy Belgian adults, roughly nine CMV seropositive, about 25 seronegative.

Only in-frame clones appear in the TCRdb table, and some are missing; sequencing was by immunoSEQ multiplex PCR. The table shows 85,000 to 100,000 clones, with about four fifths occurring only once. Details on this clone: The antigen remains unidentified.

General study findings and limits: Of 150 to 200 reported CMV TCRbeta sequences, 55 to 80 were found in memory CD4+ repertoires.

The sort gate was single viable CD3+CD4+CD8-CD45RO+ cells for memory CD4+ T cells. What was sequenced was memory CD4+ T cells from blood. The TCR sequence derives from an adult in good health and CMV-seropositive.

CDR3 protein: CASSIRNRGGTGELFF. In DNA form, the CDR3 reads TGTGCCAGCAGCATACGCAACAGGGGGGGCACCGGGGAGCTGTTTTTT. The chain carries TRBV7-9 and TRBJ2-2, with a weak D call TRBD1 (8 bases). Germline V CDR1 and CDR2: SEHNR, FQNEAQ (reference sequence). Trimming removed 5 bases from V and 4 bases from J, with 17 bases in between. This CDR3 spans 16 amino acids. Together with reference TRBV7-9 and TRBJ2-2, the CDR3 gives the full variable domain: DTGVSQNPRHKITKRGQNVTFRCDPISEHNRLYWYRQTLGQGPEFLTYFQNEAQLEKSRLLSDRFSAERPKGSFSTLEIQRTEQGDSAMYLCASSIRNRGGTGELFFGEGSRLTVL.